These 32 T cell receptor beta chains share one sample of origin, sequenced in a study of blood T cells in healthy people across ages. Primers used in a second PCR of roughly 6 to 12 cycles were a sample-barcoded 5' primer and a J-beta primer mix. TCRdb fed the 5' RACE reads into MiXCR, producing one record per CDR3 protein. The table shows around 1,500,000 distinct CDR3 sequences, with 25% to 30% occurring only once. Sample: blood. The origin of the receptors is a woman aged 25 to 39 in good health.

This clonotype was detected a few times. The rearrangement joins TRBV9 to TRBJ2-2; a weak D match, TRBD2 (6 bases). Germline values: CDR1 SGDLS, CDR2 YYNGEE. The CDR3 is 15 amino acids. Trimming left V 0 bases short and J 3 bases short, with 9 bases between. Here the CDR3 DNA reads TGTGCCAGCAGCGTAGGGGACTCCCACACCGGGGAGCTGTTTTTT. Translating gives CASSVGDSHTGELFF.

There are a few counts of this clonotype. The V gene is TRBV7-2, the J gene TRBJ2-7, with D possibly being TRBD1 (6 bases). The CDR3 sequence is 14 residues long. Germline V CDR1 and CDR2: SGHTA, FQGNSA. CDR3 loop: CAGSLTPGAYEQYF. The CDR3 coding sequence is TGTGCTGGCAGCTTAACGCCAGGGGCCTACGAGCAGTACTTC. Based on the CDR3 plus reference TRBV7-2 and TRBJ2-7, the full variable domain is GAGVSQSPSNKVTEKGKDVELRCDPISGHTALYWYRQSLGQGLEFLIYFQGNSAPDKSGLPSDRFSAERTGGSVSTLTIQRTQQEDSAVYLCAGSLTPGAYEQYFGPGTRLTVT.

In this sample, this clonotype turned up a few times. The chain couples TRBV12-3 or TRBV12-4 to TRBJ2-5, with TRBD1 identical over 9 bases. This CDR3 comprises 15 residues. Unmatched junction bases numbered 15, after V lost 5 bases and J lost 11 bases. The DNA of the CDR3 is TGTGCCAGCAGTGGGACAGGGATCGGATCCTACGCGCAGTACTTC. It specifies CASSGTGIGSYAQYF.

This clonotype has just a few counts. The rearrangement uses TRBV20-1 and TRBJ2-2; TRBD2 aligns across 10 bases. The V and J ends lost 5 bases and 0 bases, in that order; junction bases with no gene match: 6. CDR3 length equals 16 residues. In germline, CDR1 is DFQATT, CDR2 SNEGSKA (reference sequence). CDR3 DNA: TGCAGTGCTCACCAAGCGGGAGGGGCGAACACCGGGGAGCTGTTTTTT. Amino acid sequence: CSAHQAGGANTGELFF.

Comments on this clonotype: A junction end diverges from the germline sequence, so it may reflect a read error. The chain links TRBV3-1 to TRBJ2-3, with 7 nucleotides matching TRBD1. There are 17 residues in the CDR3. Germline V gene lookup returns CDR1 LGHDT and CDR2 YNNKEL (reference sequence). In DNA form, the CDR3 reads TGTGCCAGCAGCCAAGAAACTACAGGGGTATCCACAGATATGCAGTATTTT. It encodes CASSQETTGVSTDMQYF.

V is TRBV6-6 and J is TRBJ1-1; perhaps TRBD1 as D (5 bases). The CDR3 consists of 15 residues. Germline loops: CDR1 MNHNY, CDR2 SVGAGI (reference sequence). V gave up 2 bases and J gave up 0 bases, with 10 bases separating them. This CDR3 reads CASSYDGGVNTEAFF. The CDR3 DNA sequence: TGTGCCAGCAGTTACGACGGGGGGGTGAACACTGAAGCTTTCTTT.

This clonotype appeared a few times. V gene TRBV2 combines with J gene TRBJ1-1; 7 bases agree with TRBD1. Germline assignment: CDR1 SNHLY and CDR2 FYNNEI. Unmatched junction bases numbered 11, after V lost 9 bases and J lost 7 bases. This CDR3 region has 13 residues. The CDR3 nucleotides are TGTGCCAGAGCCCAATCAGGGGGGGTTGAAGCTTTCTTT. Translating it yields CARAQSGGVEAFF.

The CDR3 DNA follows: TGTGCCAGCAGTCCCCAACCGAGGGGGCCCTACGAGCAGTACTTC. The encoded protein is CASSPQPRGPYEQYF. This chain uses TRBV12-3 or TRBV12-4 with TRBJ2-7, with TRBD1 identical over 7 bases. Trimming took 5 bases from V and 2 from J; bases not matched to a gene: 9. This CDR3 is built from 15 residues.

This clonotype was counted a few times. The chain uses TRBV20-1 and TRBJ2-5; D might be TRBD2 (6 bases). The CDR3 contains 13 residues. Between the trimmed V and J ends, which lost 3 bases and 3 bases, there was a span of 11 bases. Germline V gene data show CDR1 as DFQATT and CDR2 as SNEGSKA (reference sequence). CDR3 region: CSARRTGEETQYF. The CDR3 DNA follows: TGCAGTGCTAGGAGGACGGGGGAAGAGACCCAGTACTTC.

Only a few counts were recorded for this clonotype. The CDR3 DNA reads TGCGCCAGCAGTGAGCAGGGTGCACAGGGCTATGGCTACACCTTC. This sequence encodes CASSEQGAQGYGYTF. V is TRBV10-2 and J is TRBJ1-2, with D maybe TRBD1 (6 bases). The germline gives CDR1 WSHSY, CDR2 SAAADI. The length of the CDR3 is 15 residues. The V gene lost 2 bases and the J gene lost 4 bases, with 14 bases spanning the gap.

This clonotype was observed a few times. DNA of the CDR3: TGCGCCAGCAGCCGGGCCCGGGGACAGGATTACAATGAGCAGTTCTTC. Residues: CASSRARGQDYNEQFF. The genes are TRBV4-1 and TRBJ2-1; TRBD1 agrees at 8 bases. V lost 4 bases, J lost 4 bases, and 9 bases stayed unmatched. The CDR3 spans 16 residues. Per germline, CDR1 MGHRA and CDR2 YSYEKL.

The rearrangement joins TRBV24-1 to TRBJ2-3; no clear D. This CDR3 region has 13 residues. V was clipped by 4 bases and J by 6 bases, with 10 bases between them. The germline gives CDR1 KGHDR, CDR2 SFDVKD. CDR3 residues: CATSDAPTDTQYF. The CDR3 DNA follows: TGTGCCACCAGTGACGCACCGACGGATACGCAGTATTTT.

At least ten counts were recorded for this clonotype. This rearrangement joins TRBV29-1 to TRBJ2-7; 8 bases map to TRBD1. Germline V lookup: CDR1 SQVTM, CDR2 ANQGSEA. The CDR3 runs to 13 residues. With V trimmed by 2 bases and J by 2 bases, 2 bases remained unmatched. In DNA, the CDR3 is TGCAGCGTTGAAAGGACAGGGCCCTACGAGCAGTACTTC. It is translated as CSVERTGPYEQYF.

In the case of this clonotype: One junction end disagrees with the germline gene, perhaps due to a read error. The chain couples TRBV2 to TRBJ2-5, with 13 bases fitting TRBD2. Germline assignment: CDR1 SNHLY and CDR2 FYNNEI. The CDR3 sequence is 17 residues long. The CDR3 region is CASREGLAGVRPETQYF. Written as DNA, the CDR3 is TGTGCCAGCAGGGAAGGACTAGCGGGGGTGAGGCCAGAGACCCAGTACTTC.

V usage is TRBV29-1 and J usage is TRBJ1-2, with 12 bases matching TRBD1. The CDR3 runs to 16 residues. Looked up from germline, CDR1 is SQVTM and CDR2 is ANQGSEA. CDR3 region: CGSSFRDRGQNYGYTF. The DNA for the CDR3 is TGCGGCTCATCCTTCCGGGACAGGGGGCAAAACTATGGCTACACCTTC.

V usage is TRBV29-1 and J usage is TRBJ1-4; 10 bases align to TRBD1. V lost 3 bases, J lost 5 bases, and 6 bases stayed unmatched. Germline V gene lookup returns CDR1 SQVTM and CDR2 ANQGSEA. There are 15 residues in the CDR3. CDR3 in amino acids: CSVDGGDRGNEKLFF. For the CDR3, the DNA is TGCAGCGTTGACGGGGGGGACAGGGGCAATGAAAAACTGTTTTTT.

The chain couples TRBV12-3 or TRBV12-4 to TRBJ2-5; D might be TRBD2 (5 bases). The length of the CDR3 is 13 residues. V lost 6 bases, J lost 4 bases, and 12 bases lay in between. CDR3 protein: CASRRGRAETQYF. The CDR3 nucleotides are TGTGCCAGCAGAAGAGGGAGAGCAGAGACCCAGTACTTC.

This clonotype has only a few counts. The gene calls are TRBV20-1 and TRBJ2-7, with 10 bases identical to TRBD2. CDR3 length: 16 residues. Germline trimming cut 5 bases from V and 5 bases from J; bases unmatched to any gene: 15. Germline V gives CDR1 DFQATT, CDR2 SNEGSKA (reference sequence). CDR3 sequence reads: CSAPRGTSGDVNEQYF. In DNA form, the CDR3 reads TGCAGTGCTCCAAGGGGAACTAGCGGGGATGTGAACGAGCAGTACTTC.

This clonotype came up many times. The genes are TRBV12-3 or TRBV12-4 and TRBJ1-5; no clear D gene. V gave up 3 bases and J gave up 1 base, with 10 bases separating them. CDR3 size: 15 residues. The chain's CDR3 is CASSFNAESNQPQHF. For the CDR3, the DNA is TGTGCCAGCAGTTTCAACGCGGAGAGCAATCAGCCCCAGCATTTT.

The rearrangement joins TRBV7-2 to TRBJ1-6; 8 bases are a match to TRBD1. This CDR3 contains 14 residues. CDR1 is SGHTA, CDR2 FQGNSA, per germline. V was clipped by 5 bases and J by 6 bases; unmatched bases: 3. CDR3 sequence reads: CASSAQGGNSPLHF. The CDR3 bases are TGTGCCAGCAGCGCACAGGGGGGTAATTCACCCCTCCACTTT.

A word on this clonotype: With a much larger clone just one base away, this may be a read error. The chain is built from TRBV7-6 and TRBJ2-4; D is undetermined. The assigned J gene may be wrong: the sequence end matches TRBJ2-7 better. The CDR3 sequence is 12 residues long. Germline values: CDR1 SGHVS, CDR2 FNYEAQ. Here the CDR3 DNA reads TGTACCAGCAGCCAGGAGCCCTACGAGCAGTACTTC. Protein product: CTSSQEPYEQYF.

This clonotype has only a few counts. The chain links TRBV5-1 to TRBJ2-5, with 10 bases lining up with TRBD2. V shed 1 base and J 1 base; nucleotides not matched to a gene: 7. The CDR3 runs to 17 residues. Looked up from germline, CDR1 is SGHRS and CDR2 is YFSETQ. The CDR3 DNA sequence: TGCGCCAGCAGCTTGTGGTTAGCGGGGGGCCCCCAAGAGACCCAGTACTTC. It specifies CASSLWLAGGPQETQYF.

This clonotype was counted between two and nine times. The rearrangement joins TRBV3-1 to TRBJ2-7, with 10 nucleotides matching TRBD1. CDR3 length: 18 residues. The J segment lost 4 bases and the V segment lost 2 bases, leaving 14 bases of the junction unmatched. Looked up from germline, CDR1 is LGHDT and CDR2 is YNNKEL (reference sequence). The DNA for the CDR3 is TGTGCCAGCAGCCAATATGTTTTTAACCGGGACAGGGGATACGAGCAGTACTTC. Translation gives CASSQYVFNRDRGYEQYF.

The J gene is TRBJ2-5, the V gene TRBV5-1; the D is unclear. Germline CDR1 is SGHRS and CDR2 is YFSETQ. This CDR3 comprises 13 residues. Trimming stripped 7 bases from V and 7 bases from J, with 17 bases between. CDR3 protein: CASSVDPVGTQYF. The CDR3 nucleotides are TGCGCCAGCTCGGTGGACCCGGTGGGGACCCAGTACTTC.

Comments on this clonotype: This sequence may be a read error, since a much larger clone differs from it by one base. The CDR3 region has the DNA TGTGCCAGCAGTTTATCGACAGCCAAAAACATTCAGTTCTTC. This translates into CASSLSTAKNIQFF. The genes are TRBV27 and TRBJ2-4, with D possibly TRBD1 on 5 matching bases. Near its end, the DNA agrees better with TRBJ2-1, so the J call may be wrong. CDR3 length equals 14 residues. In germline, CDR1 is MNHEY, CDR2 SMNVEV (reference sequence).

The chain links TRBV29-1 to TRBJ1-1, with TRBD1 as a possible D gene (5 bases). Germline V lookup: CDR1 SQVTM, CDR2 ANQGSEA. The CDR3 sequence is 14 residues long. V lost 3 bases to trimming and J lost 4 bases, with 15 bases between them. Here the CDR3 reads CSVEGGSGSTEAFF. The CDR3 region has the DNA TGCAGCGTTGAGGGGGGGTCGGGGAGCACTGAAGCTTTCTTT.

This clonotype was detected a few times. A much more abundant neighbour one base away suggests this may be a read error. V is TRBV10-3 and J is TRBJ2-3; D may correspond to TRBD1 or TRBD2 (5 bases each). Germline V CDR1 and CDR2: ENHRY, SYGVKD. The CDR3 loop spans 14 amino acids. Deletions cut 6 bases from V and 2 bases from J, with 12 bases between. The CDR3 loop is CAIRPGRDTDTQYF. The CDR3 nucleotides are TGTGCCATCAGGCCAGGGAGAGACACAGATACGCAGTATTTT.

The V call is TRBV2, the J call TRBJ1-5; D is unclear. Germline values: CDR1 SNHLY, CDR2 FYNNEI. V was clipped by 11 bases and J by 5 bases, with 25 bases between them. The CDR3 consists of 16 residues. The DNA for the CDR3 is TGTGCCTCTAGCTCCCCTCGGACGGACTCCGATCAGCCCCAGCATTTT. It encodes CASSSPRTDSDQPQHF.

This clonotype was seen a few times. This chain links TRBV20-1 with TRBJ2-1, with D maybe TRBD1 (6 bases). The CDR3 sequence is 11 residues long. Trimming left V 5 bases short and J 8 bases short, with 10 bases between. In germline, CDR1 is DFQATT, CDR2 SNEGSKA (reference sequence). The CDR3 nucleotides are TGCAGTGCTTTCAGGGGACATGAGCAGTTCTTC. It translates to CSAFRGHEQFF.

This chain links TRBV28 with TRBJ2-2; TRBD2 agrees at 7 bases. The CDR3 loop spans 14 amino acids. V lost 6 bases and J lost 6; bases outside the gene matches: 7. CDR1 is MDHEN, CDR2 SYDVKM, per germline. The CDR3 coding sequence is TGTGCCAGCAGCCCCTTGCTAGCGGCCGGGGAGCTGTTTTTT. It specifies CASSPLLAAGELFF. Using reference TRBV28 and TRBJ2-2 for the parts outside the CDR3, the full variable domain is DVKVTQSSRYLVKRTGEKVFLECVQDMDHENMFWYRQDPGLGLRLIYFSYDVKMKEKGDIPEGYSVSREKKERFSLILESASTNQTSMYLCASSPLLAAGELFFGEGSRLTVL.

The sample holds a few counts of this clonotype. CDR3 nucleotide sequence: TGCGCCAGCAGCTTGACTCTGATAACAGATACGCAGTATTTT. Translation gives CASSLTLITDTQYF. This chain joins TRBV5-1 and TRBJ2-3; the D is unclear. The CDR3 is made up of 14 amino acids. Germline CDR1 and CDR2: SGHRS and YFSETQ. Trimming removed 1 base from V and 3 bases from J, with 9 bases in between.

V usage is TRBV20-1 and J usage is TRBJ2-5; possible D gene TRBD1, 6 bases. Trimming cost V 2 bases and J 3 bases, with 16 bases left between them. The CDR3 runs 15 residues. Germline lookup yields CDR1 DFQATT and CDR2 SNEGSKA (reference sequence). Here the CDR3 reads CSARQKEGVKETQYF. The CDR3 DNA reads as TGCAGTGCTAGACAAAAAGAGGGGGTGAAAGAGACCCAGTACTTC.